This TCR beta chain was identified in a study of T cells expressing NK-cell markers. Each CDR3 protein gets one entry in TCRdb, which reprocessed the 5' RACE reads and gives no DNA. This table lists about 430,000 distinct CDR3 sequences. Sequencing was carried out using blood T cells: a sorted CD56 or NKG2C T cell subset, CD4+ or CD8+ T cells, or bulk PBMC T cells (not recorded which). The origin of this receptor is a woman aged 45-65 years in good health.

The CDR3 loop reads CASSLNSGGLDTGELFF. The chain links TRBV5-1 to TRBJ2-2; TCRdb names TRBD1, which stays unverified in the absence of DNA. The CDR3 is 17 amino acids. The germline V gene has CDR1 SGHRS and CDR2 YFSETQ.